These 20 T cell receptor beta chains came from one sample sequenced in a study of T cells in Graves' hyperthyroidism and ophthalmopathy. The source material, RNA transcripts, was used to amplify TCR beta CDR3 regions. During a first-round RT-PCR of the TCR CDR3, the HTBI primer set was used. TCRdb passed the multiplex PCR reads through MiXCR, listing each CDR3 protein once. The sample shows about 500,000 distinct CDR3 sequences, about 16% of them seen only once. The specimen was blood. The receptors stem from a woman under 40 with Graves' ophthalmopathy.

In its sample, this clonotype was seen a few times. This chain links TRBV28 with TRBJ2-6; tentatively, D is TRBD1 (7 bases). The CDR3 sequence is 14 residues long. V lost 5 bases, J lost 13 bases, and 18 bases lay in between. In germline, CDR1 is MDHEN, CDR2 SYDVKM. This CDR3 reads CASSKTGDFRVLTF. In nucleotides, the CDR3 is TGTGCCAGCAGTAAAACAGGGGACTTTCGAGTCCTGACTTTC.

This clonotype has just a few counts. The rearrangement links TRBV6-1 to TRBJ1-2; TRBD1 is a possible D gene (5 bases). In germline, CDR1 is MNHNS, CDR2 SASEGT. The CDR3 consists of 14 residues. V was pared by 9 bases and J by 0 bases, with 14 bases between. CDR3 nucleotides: TGTGCCAGTAGGGACCAGGCTGCTAACTATGGCTACACCTTC. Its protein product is CASRDQAANYGYTF.

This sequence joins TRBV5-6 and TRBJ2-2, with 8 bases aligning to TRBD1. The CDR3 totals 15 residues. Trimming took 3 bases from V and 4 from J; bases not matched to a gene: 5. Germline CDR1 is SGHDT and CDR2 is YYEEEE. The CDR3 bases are TGTGCCAGCAGCTATCACAGGGGGAGCACCGGGGAGCTGTTTTTT. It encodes CASSYHRGSTGELFF.

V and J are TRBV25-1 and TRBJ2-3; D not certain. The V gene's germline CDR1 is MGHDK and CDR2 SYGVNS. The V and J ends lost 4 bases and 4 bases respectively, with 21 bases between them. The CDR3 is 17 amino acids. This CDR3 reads CASSARKVGFGADTQYF. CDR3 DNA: TGTGCCAGCAGTGCCCGGAAAGTGGGGTTTGGGGCAGATACGCAGTATTTT.

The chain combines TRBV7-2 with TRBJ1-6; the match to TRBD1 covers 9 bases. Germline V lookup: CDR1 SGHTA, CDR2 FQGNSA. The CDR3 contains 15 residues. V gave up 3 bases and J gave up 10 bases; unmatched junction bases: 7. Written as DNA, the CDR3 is TGTGCCAGCAGCTTTGGGGACAGGGCCCGGTCACCCCTCCACTTT. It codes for CASSFGDRARSPLHF.

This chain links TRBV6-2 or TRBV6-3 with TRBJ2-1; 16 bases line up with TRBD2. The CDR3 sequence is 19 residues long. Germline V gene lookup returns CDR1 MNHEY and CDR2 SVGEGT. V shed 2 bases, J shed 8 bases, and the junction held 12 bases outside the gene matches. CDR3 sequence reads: CASSYPGTSGRGTGDEQFF. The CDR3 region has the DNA TGTGCCAGCAGTTACCCCGGGACTAGCGGGAGGGGGACAGGGGATGAGCAGTTCTTC.

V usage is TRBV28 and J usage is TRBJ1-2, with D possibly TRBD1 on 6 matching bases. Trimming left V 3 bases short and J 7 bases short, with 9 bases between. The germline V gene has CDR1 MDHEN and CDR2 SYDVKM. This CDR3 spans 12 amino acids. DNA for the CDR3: TGTGCCAGCAGTTTGTCCAGGGGTGGCTACACCTTC. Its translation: CASSLSRGGYTF.

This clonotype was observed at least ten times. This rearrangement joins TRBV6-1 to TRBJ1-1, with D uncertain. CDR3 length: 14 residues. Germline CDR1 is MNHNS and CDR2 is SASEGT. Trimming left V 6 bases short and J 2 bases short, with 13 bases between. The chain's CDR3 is CASRHRRDNTEAFF. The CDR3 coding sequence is TGTGCCAGCAGGCATCGCCGGGATAACACTGAAGCTTTCTTT.

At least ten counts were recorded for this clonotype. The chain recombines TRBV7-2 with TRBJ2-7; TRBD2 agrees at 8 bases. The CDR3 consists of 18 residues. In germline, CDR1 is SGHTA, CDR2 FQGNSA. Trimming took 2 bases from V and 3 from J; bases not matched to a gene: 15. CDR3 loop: CASSLRPGAGRALYEQYF. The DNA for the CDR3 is TGTGCCAGCAGCTTAAGGCCAGGTGCCGGGAGGGCCCTCTACGAGCAGTACTTC.

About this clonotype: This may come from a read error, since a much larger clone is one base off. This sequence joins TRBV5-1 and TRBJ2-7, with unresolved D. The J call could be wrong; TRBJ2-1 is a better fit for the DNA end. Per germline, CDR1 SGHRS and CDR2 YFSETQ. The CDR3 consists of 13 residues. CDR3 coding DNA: TGCGCCAGCAGCTTGACGCTCTCCTACGAGCAGTTCTTC. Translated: CASSLTLSYEQFF.

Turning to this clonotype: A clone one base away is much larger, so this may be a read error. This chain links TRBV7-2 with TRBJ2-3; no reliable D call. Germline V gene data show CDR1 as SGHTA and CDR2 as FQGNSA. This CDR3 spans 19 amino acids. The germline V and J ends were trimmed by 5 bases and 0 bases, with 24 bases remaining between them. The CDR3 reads CASSIRADGQWSSTDTQYF. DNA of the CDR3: TGTGCCAGCAGCATTAGGGCAGACGGTCAATGGTCTAGCACAGATACGCAGTATTTT.

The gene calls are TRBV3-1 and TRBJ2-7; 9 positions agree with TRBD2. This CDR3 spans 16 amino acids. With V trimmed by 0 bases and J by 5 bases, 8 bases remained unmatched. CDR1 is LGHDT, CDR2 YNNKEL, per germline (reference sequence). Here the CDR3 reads CASSQDMAGGPNEQYF. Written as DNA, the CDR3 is TGTGCCAGCAGCCAAGATATGGCGGGAGGGCCGAACGAGCAGTACTTC.

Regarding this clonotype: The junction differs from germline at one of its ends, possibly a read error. Written as DNA, the CDR3 is TGTGCCAGCACCCTGCAAACCGGGCCCAACTATGGCTACACCTTC. Encoded protein: CASTLQTGPNYGYTF. This rearrangement joins TRBV5-1 to TRBJ1-2; no reliable D call. The germline CDR1 and CDR2 sequences are SGHRS and YFSETQ. This CDR3 is built from 15 residues.

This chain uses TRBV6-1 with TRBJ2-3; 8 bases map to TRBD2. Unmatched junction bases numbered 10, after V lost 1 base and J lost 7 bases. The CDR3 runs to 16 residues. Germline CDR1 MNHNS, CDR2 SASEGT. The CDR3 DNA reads TGTGCCAGCAGTGAAGGGTTAGCGGGGACCCTAAATACGCAGTATTTT. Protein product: CASSEGLAGTLNTQYF.

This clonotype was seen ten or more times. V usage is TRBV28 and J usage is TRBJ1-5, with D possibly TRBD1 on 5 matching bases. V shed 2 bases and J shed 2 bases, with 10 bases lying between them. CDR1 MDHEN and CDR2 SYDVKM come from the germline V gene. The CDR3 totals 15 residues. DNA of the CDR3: TGTGCCAGCAGTTTAGGGGGTAGTGGCAATCAGCCCCAGCATTTT. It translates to CASSLGGSGNQPQHF.

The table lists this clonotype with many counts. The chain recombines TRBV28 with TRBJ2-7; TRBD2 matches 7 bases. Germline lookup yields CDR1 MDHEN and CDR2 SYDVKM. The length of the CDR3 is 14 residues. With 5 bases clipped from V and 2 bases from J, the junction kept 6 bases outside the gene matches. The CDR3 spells CASSPPSGTYEQYF. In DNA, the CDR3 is TGTGCCAGCAGTCCTCCTAGCGGTACCTACGAGCAGTACTTC. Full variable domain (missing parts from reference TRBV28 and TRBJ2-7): DVKVTQSSRYLVKRTGEKVFLECVQDMDHENMFWYRQDPGLGLRLIYFSYDVKMKEKGDIPEGYSVSREKKERFSLILESASTNQTSMYLCASSPPSGTYEQYFGPGTRLTVT.

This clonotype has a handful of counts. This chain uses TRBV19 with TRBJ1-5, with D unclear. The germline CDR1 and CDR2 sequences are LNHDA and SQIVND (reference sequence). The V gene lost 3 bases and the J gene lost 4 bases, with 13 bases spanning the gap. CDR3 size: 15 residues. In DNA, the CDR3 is TGTGCCAGTAGTATGGAGGGTTCAGGAAATCAGCCCCAGCATTTT. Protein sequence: CASSMEGSGNQPQHF.

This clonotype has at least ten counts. The CDR3 protein is CASSPVLAENTGELFF. CDR3 DNA: TGTGCCAGCTCACCCGTACTAGCGGAGAACACCGGGGAGCTGTTTTTT. This chain uses TRBV18 with TRBJ2-2; 8 bases line up with TRBD2. Germline loops: CDR1 KGHSH, CDR2 LQKENI. This CDR3 comprises 16 residues. The ends lost 3 bases at V and 1 base at J; junction bases unmatched: 4.

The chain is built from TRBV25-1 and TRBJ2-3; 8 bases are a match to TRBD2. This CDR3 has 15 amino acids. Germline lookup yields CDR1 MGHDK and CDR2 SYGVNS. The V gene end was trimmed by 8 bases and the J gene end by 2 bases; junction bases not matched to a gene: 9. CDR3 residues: CASEGGRHYTDTQYF. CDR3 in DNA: TGTGCCAGCGAGGGCGGGAGGCACTACACAGATACGCAGTATTTT.

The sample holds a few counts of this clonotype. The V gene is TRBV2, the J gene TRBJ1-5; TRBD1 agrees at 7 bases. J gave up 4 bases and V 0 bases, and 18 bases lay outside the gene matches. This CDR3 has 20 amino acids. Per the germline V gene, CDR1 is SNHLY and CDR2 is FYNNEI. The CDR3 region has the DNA TGTGCCAGCAGTGAAGCGGTTGGACAAGGGGGCGCAGTAAGTAATCAGCCCCAGCATTTT. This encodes CASSEAVGQGGAVSNQPQHF.